These 27 T cell receptor beta chains came from one sample sequenced in a study of T cells after posttransplantation cyclophosphamide. The repertoire was sequenced with immunoSEQ multiplex PCR; TCRdb's copy has only in-frame clones and lacks some. The sample carries about 7,600 clones, around 82% recorded once. Cyclophosphamide on days +3 and +4 followed busulfan-fludarabine conditioning and a marrow graft. The sample was CD4+ T cells sorted from blood, taken 1,000 to 1,200 days after allogeneic stem cell transplant with posttransplant cyclophosphamide. The receptor set was obtained from a female patient aged 40-49 years who received an allogeneic stem cell transplant from a related donor, was CMV-positive, and had no GVHD. Some T cells may be transferred from the graft donor.

This clone was seen a handful of times. The V gene is TRBV19, the J gene TRBJ2-2; no clear D gene. CDR1 and CDR2 (germline): LNHDA, SQIVND (reference sequence). Trimming removed 2 bases from V and 5 bases from J, with 3 bases in between. The length of the CDR3 is 12 residues. CDR3 DNA sequence: TGTGCCAGTAGTATACGTACCGGGGAGCTGTTTTTT. It is translated as CASSIRTGELFF.

The rearrangement uses TRBV6-1 and TRBJ1-5; 7 nucleotides align to TRBD1. CDR1 and CDR2 (germline): MNHNS, SASEGT. This CDR3 is built from 15 residues. V lost 6 bases to trimming and J lost 6 bases; unmatched junction nucleotides: 11. This CDR3 reads CASSRITGDGQPQHF. In nucleotides, the CDR3 is TGTGCCAGCAGCCGCATTACAGGGGATGGTCAGCCCCAGCATTTT.

The chain couples TRBV2 to TRBJ1-4; D is ambiguous. V was pared by 6 bases and J by 5 bases, with 13 bases between. The CDR3 has 14 amino acids. CDR1 and CDR2 from the germline V gene are SNHLY and FYNNEI. The CDR3: CASRANSRNEKLFF. CDR3 nucleotide sequence: TGTGCCAGCAGGGCGAATTCGCGGAATGAAAAACTGTTTTTT.

The chain carries TRBV6-5 and TRBJ1-2; possible D gene TRBD1, 5 bases. Germline V gene lookup returns CDR1 MNHEY and CDR2 SVGAGI. V shed 6 bases and J shed 4 bases, with 9 bases lying between them. The length of the CDR3 is 12 residues. The DNA for the CDR3 is TGTGCCAGCAGCCGGGGGGTCTATGGCTACACCTTC. Protein sequence: CASSRGVYGYTF.

CDR3 in amino acids: CASSGDLTSTDTQYF. The CDR3 DNA is TGTGCCAGCAGTGGAGACTTGACTAGCACAGATACGCAGTATTTT. The genes are TRBV6-5 and TRBJ2-3, with D hard to call. Trimming stripped 5 bases from V and 0 bases from J, with 12 bases between. This CDR3 comprises 15 residues. Germline loops: CDR1 MNHEY, CDR2 SVGAGI.

The chain has TRBV4-2 and TRBJ2-5; maybe TRBD1 (6 bases). The CDR3 covers 16 residues. Trimming stripped 0 bases from V and 5 bases from J, with 16 bases between. Germline loops: CDR1 LGHNA, CDR2 YNFKEQ. The CDR3 region is CASSQESTGQGETQYF. DNA of the CDR3: TGTGCCAGCAGCCAAGAGAGCACCGGGCAGGGGGAGACCCAGTACTTC.

This clone was detected once. The genes are TRBV27 and TRBJ2-6; D is uncertain. The CDR3 loop spans 14 amino acids. The germline CDR1 and CDR2 sequences are MNHEY and SMNVEV (reference sequence). The V end was cut by 5 bases, the J end by 0 bases, with 5 bases between. CDR3 residues: CASSRSSGANVLTF. The CDR3 DNA follows: TGTGCCAGCAGTCGGAGCTCTGGGGCCAACGTCCTGACTTTC.

The sample holds one count of this clone. This sequence joins TRBV27 and TRBJ1-5, with D possibly TRBD1 on 5 matching bases. This CDR3 spans 14 amino acids. Trimming removed 4 bases from V and 1 base from J, with 8 bases in between. Germline CDR1 MNHEY, CDR2 SMNVEV (reference sequence). The CDR3 DNA reads TGTGCCAGCAGTTCAGGGTGGAGCAATCAGCCCCAGCATTTT. This encodes CASSSGWSNQPQHF.

V is TRBV6-1 and J is TRBJ2-2; a weak D match, TRBD1 (6 bases). Trimming took off 1 base at V and 6 bases at J, with 9 bases between the two ends. The CDR3 has 14 residues. Germline loops: CDR1 MNHNS, CDR2 SASEGT. CDR3 nucleotides: TGTGCCAGCAGTGAAGGTTGGGGGCCCGGGGAGCTGTTTTTT. Its translation is CASSEGWGPGELFF.

The chain uses TRBV7-9 and TRBJ2-7; TRBD2 is a possible D gene (5 bases). V lost 5 bases and J lost 6, with 17 bases in between. CDR1 is SEHNR, CDR2 FQNEAQ, per germline (reference sequence). The CDR3 sequence is 14 residues long. CDR3 region: CASSPPPHSAEQYF. The CDR3 DNA follows: TGTGCCAGCAGCCCCCCGCCCCATAGCGCCGAGCAGTACTTC.

This rearrangement joins TRBV7-3 to TRBJ1-2, with D possibly being TRBD1 (5 bases). Germline-derived CDR1 and CDR2 are SGHTA and FQGTGA. This CDR3 comprises 18 residues. The germline V and J ends were trimmed by 1 base and 3 bases, with 21 bases remaining between them. CDR3: CASSLNPTGLQEDYGYTF. The CDR3 nucleotides read TGTGCCAGCAGCTTAAACCCGACTGGTTTACAGGAAGACTATGGCTACACCTTC. Combining the CDR3 with reference TRBV7-3 and TRBJ1-2 gives the whole variable domain GAGVSQTPSNKVTEKGKYVELRCDPISGHTALYWYRQSLGQGPEFLIYFQGTGAADDSGLPNDRFFAVRPEGSVSTLKIQRTERGDSAVYLCASSLNPTGLQEDYGYTFGSGTRLTVV.

In nucleotides, the CDR3 is TGTGCCAGCACCCCGGGGACAGGGGGCGATGAAAAACTGTTTTTT. This sequence encodes CASTPGTGGDEKLFF. V and J are TRBV7-9 and TRBJ1-4; 12 bases align to TRBD1. This CDR3 contains 15 residues. Germline V gene lookup returns CDR1 SEHNR and CDR2 FQNEAQ (reference sequence). The J segment lost 6 bases and the V segment lost 7 bases, leaving 6 bases of the junction unmatched.

The J gene is TRBJ1-5, the V gene TRBV7-2; D gene ambiguous. This CDR3 has 15 residues. Trimming removed 1 base from V and 3 bases from J, with 10 bases in between. The germline CDR1 and CDR2 sequences are SGHTA and FQGNSA. CDR3 sequence: CASSLVTGSNQPQHF. Written as DNA, the CDR3 is TGTGCCAGCAGCTTAGTTACGGGTTCCAATCAGCCCCAGCATTTT.

CDR3 DNA: TGTGCCAGCAGTTACGGCAGGGGAGGGGATCAGCCCCAGCATTTT. Translating gives CASSYGRGGDQPQHF. The V call is TRBV6-6, the J call TRBJ1-5, with D possibly matching TRBD1 (6 bases). The CDR3 spans 15 residues. The germline V gene encodes CDR1 MNHNY and CDR2 SVGAGI (reference sequence). V gave up 2 bases and J gave up 5 bases, with 13 bases separating them.

The V call is TRBV11-3, the J call TRBJ2-7; the match to TRBD1 covers 9 bases. Germline lookup yields CDR1 SGHNT and CDR2 YENEEA. Trimming took 1 base from V and 3 from J; bases not matched to a gene: 4. The CDR3 spans 15 residues. CDR3 protein: CASSLGAGQGYEQYF. CDR3 in DNA: TGTGCCAGCAGCTTAGGGGCGGGACAGGGCTACGAGCAGTACTTC. The complete variable domain, with remaining parts taken from reference TRBV11-3 and TRBJ2-7, reads EAGVVQSPRYKIIEKKQPVAFWCNPISGHNTLYWYLQNLGQGPELLIRYENEEAVDDSQLPKDRFSAERLKGVDSTLKIQPAELGDSAVYLCASSLGAGQGYEQYFGPGTRLTVT.

This clone was seen more than once but under ten times. The CDR3 DNA reads as TGTGCCAGCAGCTTAGGACTTTCGAGCACAGATACGCAGTATTTT. It encodes CASSLGLSSTDTQYF. The chain joins TRBV7-3 to TRBJ2-3; D may be TRBD2 (5 bases). Germline values: CDR1 SGHTA, CDR2 FQGTGA. The ends were cut back, 2 bases at V and 0 bases at J, with 9 bases in the middle. CDR3 length: 15 amino acids.

CDR3 DNA sequence: TGTGCCAGCAGTAGAGGGGGCGCCGGGGGAGAGACCCAGTACTTC. Its translation is CASSRGGAGGETQYF. The chain has TRBV6-5 and TRBJ2-5, with D possibly TRBD1 on 7 matching bases. Trimming took off 5 bases at V and 4 bases at J, with 17 bases between the two ends. CDR3 length: 15 residues. Germline CDR1 and CDR2: MNHEY and SVGAGI.

The genes are TRBV6-6 and TRBJ1-1; 9 bases match TRBD1. The germline gives CDR1 MNHNY, CDR2 SVGAGI (reference sequence). CDR3 length: 15 amino acids. Trimming took 6 bases from V and 5 from J; bases not matched to a gene: 10. In nucleotides, the CDR3 is TGTGCCAGCAGCCATATTGGGGGGACAGGGACTGAAGCTTTCTTT. As protein: CASSHIGGTGTEAFF.

V usage is TRBV5-1 and J usage is TRBJ1-5; 8 positions match TRBD1. Germline V gene sequence: CDR1 SGHRS, CDR2 YFSETQ. The CDR3 sequence is 14 residues long. Germline trimming cut 4 bases from V and 7 bases from J; bases unmatched to any gene: 7. The CDR3 loop is CASSLGQGQQPQHF. CDR3 in DNA: TGCGCCAGCAGCCTCGGACAGGGACAACAGCCCCAGCATTTT. Based on the CDR3 plus reference TRBV5-1 and TRBJ1-5, the full variable domain is KAGVTQTPRYLIKTRGQQVTLSCSPISGHRSVSWYQQTPGQGLQFLFEYFSETQRNKGNFPGRFSGRQFSNSRSEMNVSTLELGDSALYLCASSLGQGQQPQHFGDGTRLSIL.

This sequence joins TRBV6-5 and TRBJ2-7; D ambiguous. CDR1 is MNHEY, CDR2 SVGAGI, per germline. With 6 bases removed from V and 2 bases from J, the gap between germline ends came to 17 bases. CDR3 length: 15 residues. The CDR3 here is CASSPGSYLTYEQYF. CDR3 sequence (DNA): TGTGCCAGCAGCCCCGGGTCCTATCTTACCTACGAGCAGTACTTC.

The sample holds a few counts of this clone. The chain carries TRBV6-1 and TRBJ1-1; weak D call: TRBD1 (5 bases). This CDR3 region has 11 residues. V was clipped by 10 bases and J by 1 base, with 7 bases between them. Germline V gene lookup returns CDR1 MNHNS and CDR2 SASEGT. In DNA form, the CDR3 reads TGTGCCACCACAGGGAACACTGAAGCTTTCTTT. It specifies CATTGNTEAFF.

This chain joins TRBV5-1 and TRBJ2-5; 8 positions agree with TRBD1. The trim removed 4 bases at V and 4 bases at J, leaving 6 bases unmatched. CDR3 length: 14 residues. Germline assignment: CDR1 SGHRS and CDR2 YFSETQ. For the CDR3, the DNA is TGCGCCAGCAGCCAGGGGGCGGGTCCAGAGACCCAGTACTTC. As protein: CASSQGAGPETQYF.

The chain combines TRBV11-3 with TRBJ2-3; D is perhaps TRBD2 (6 bases). V was clipped by 3 bases and J by 4 bases, with 17 bases between them. This CDR3 spans 16 amino acids. CDR1 and CDR2 from the germline V gene are SGHNT and YENEEA. Written as DNA, the CDR3 is TGTGCCAGCAGCTTTCAGTCCAGCGGGTCATCAGATACGCAGTATTTT. It is translated as CASSFQSSGSSDTQYF.

The V call is TRBV27, the J call TRBJ2-1; the match to TRBD1 covers 7 bases. The CDR3 is 16 amino acids. V dropped 4 bases and J dropped 4; count of bases not matched to a gene: 10. Per germline, CDR1 MNHEY and CDR2 SMNVEV (reference sequence). For the CDR3, the DNA is TGTGCCAGCAGTTCCTCCAGGGGACAGCGTTACAATGAGCAGTTCTTC. Its translation: CASSSSRGQRYNEQFF.

V gene TRBV5-4 combines with J gene TRBJ2-2; weak D call: TRBD2 (5 bases). The CDR3 has 16 residues. V was clipped by 1 base and J by 3 bases, with 13 bases between them. The germline gives CDR1 SGHNT, CDR2 YYREEE (reference sequence). The CDR3 spells CASSLMERVHTGELFF. The CDR3, as DNA: TGTGCCAGCAGCTTGATGGAGAGGGTTCACACCGGGGAGCTGTTTTTT.

The chain recombines TRBV6-5 with TRBJ1-2; a possible D gene is TRBD1 (5 bases). The CDR3 has 13 residues. Germline CDR1 MNHEY, CDR2 SVGAGI. V lost 6 bases, J lost 5 bases, and 13 bases lay in between. The CDR3 nucleotides are TGTGCCAGCAGGAAAGACGGGGGATATGGCTACACCTTC. It specifies CASRKDGGYGYTF.

On this clone: The junction departs from germline at one end; a sequencing error may be responsible. Other DNA sequences in this specimen translate into the identical CDR3. The rearrangement links TRBV10-3 to TRBJ1-6, with 10 nucleotides matching TRBD1. The CDR3 loop spans 19 amino acids. CDR1 is ENHRY and CDR2 is SYGVKD in the germline V gene. The CDR3 nucleotides are TGTGCCATCAGTGCTCGGGGGGCCGGGACAGGGGCTATAAATTCCCCCCTCCACTTT. Its protein is CAISARGAGTGAINSPLHF.